The rows below give T cell receptor beta chains drawn from one sample of a study of vaccination effects on CD4 cells after COVID-19. The data were produced by immunoSEQ multiplex PCR, yet TCRdb's version contains in-frame clones alone and is incomplete. The sample consists of under 40,000 clones, roughly 79% of them appearing once. Antigen specificity for these receptors is unknown. The specimen was CD4+ T cells from PBMCs cultured with HCoV-NL63 spike peptides, collected after COVID-19 vaccination. Every receptor here comes from a human donor who received a COVID-19 vaccine. Some clones in this sample may be carry-over from other donors' samples. CDR3s include the opening cysteine and the closing phenylalanine or tryptophan. The D gene is left open where the match is weak. Not all rows give a size; the values are once, few, many and, for expanded clones, a class.

>TRBV7-2|once|TRBJ1-5|-
TGTGCCAGCAGCTTTGACATTTTTAGCAATCAGCCCCAGCATTTT
CASSFDIFSNQPQHF
>TRBV30|few|TRBJ1-2|-
TGTGCCTGGGGGTCCCACCCGAATGGCTACACCTTC
CAWGSHPNGYTF
>TRBV5-1|-|TRBJ1-1|-
TGCGCCAGCAGCCGACTAGACAGCCCGGGAACTGAAGCTTTCTTT
CASSRLDSPGTEAFF
>TRBV25-1|-|TRBJ1-4|-
TGTGCCAGCAACAGAGGTGAAAAACTGTTTTTT
CASNRGEKLFF
>TRBV24-1|-|TRBJ2-5|TRBD2
TGTGCCACCAGTGATGCGGGGGGGGAGACCCAGTACTTC
CATSDAGGETQYF
>TRBV18|-|TRBJ1-3|-
TGTGCCAGCTCAGGCGACTCCGACACCATATATTTT
CASSGDSDTIYF
>TRBV29-1|-|TRBJ2-3|-
TGCAGCGTTCGTAGTCGCCGGGACATAAGCACAGATACGCAGTATTTT
CSVRSRRDISTDTQYF
>TRBV7-3|-|TRBJ2-5|-
TGTGCCAGCAGCTTAATTGCCCAAGAGACCCAGTACTTC
CASSLIAQETQYF
>TRBV9|-|TRBJ2-2|TRBD1
TGTGCCAGCAGCGCAAGGGGGGTGGGGACAGGGGCCGTCGGGGAGCTGTTTTTT
CASSARGVGTGAVGELFF
>TRBV7-2|-|TRBJ1-5|-
TGTGCCAGCAGCTTAGTAGTGTTTCAGCCCCAGCATTTT
CASSLVVFQPQHF
>TRBV11-3|once|TRBJ2-5|-
TGTGCCAGCAGCTTAGGGGGTGGTGAGACCCAGTACTTC
CASSLGGGETQYF
>TRBV5-1|-|TRBJ1-5|-
TGCGCCAGCAGACAGGGCCCCAGGCAGCCCCAGCATTTT
CASRQGPRQPQHF
>TRBV6-5|-|TRBJ1-4|TRBD1
TGTGCCAGCAGTTACACCGACAGGGGGTACTTTCAAAAACTGTTTTTT
CASSYTDRGYFQKLFF
>TRBV6-5|-|TRBJ1-1|-
TGTGCCAGGGATCCGAACACTGAAGCTTTCTTT
CARDPNTEAFF
>TRBV24-1|-|TRBJ2-3|-
TGTGCCACCAGTGATTTGTCGGGGGGCACCTTCGGGGATACGCAGTATTTT
CATSDLSGGTFGDTQYF
>TRBV30|-|TRBJ2-3|-
TGTGCCTGGAACGGGCCTGGGGATACGCAGTATTTT
CAWNGPGDTQYF
>TRBV6-4|-|TRBJ1-3|-
TGTGCCAGCAGTGACTCTCGGGAGGAGAGGGCCTTTACTGGAAACACCATATATTTT
CASSDSREERAFTGNTIYF
>TRBV15|-|TRBJ2-2|-
TGTGCCACCAGCAGAGATAAAAGGACAGCCAACACCGGGGAGCTGTTTTTT
CATSRDKRTANTGELFF
>TRBV29-1|-|TRBJ2-1|-
TGCAGCGTTGAAGTGAGTCGAAGGAGCTCCTACAATGAGCAGTTCTTC
CSVEVSRRSSYNEQFF
>TRBV5-5|-|TRBJ1-4|-
TGTGCCAGCAGCCAACGGGATGAAAAACTGTTTTTT
CASSQRDEKLFF
>TRBV9|once|TRBJ2-5|TRBD2
TGTGCCAGCGGGAACGGGGGGGCCGTAGAGACCCAGTACTTC
CASGNGGAVETQYF
>TRBV2|-|TRBJ1-2|TRBD1
TGTGCCAGCAGTAGAGGACAGGCGAGTAATAACTATGGCTACACCTTC
CASSRGQASNNYGYTF
>TRBV18|-|TRBJ2-3|-
TGTGCCAGCTCCCGCCACAGGGCCGATACGCAGTATTTT
CASSRHRADTQYF
>TRBV5-1|few|TRBJ1-2|-
TGCGCCAGCAGCTCCAGGGTTGGCTATGGCTACACCTTC
CASSSRVGYGYTF
>TRBV28|once|TRBJ2-5|-
TGTGCCAGCAGTTTATGGGGGGCGCGGGAGACCCAGTACTTC
CASSLWGARETQYF
>TRBV10-2|-|TRBJ2-3|-
TGCGCCAGCAGTGAGGTCACCCGAGGGTATTTT
CASSEVTRGYF
>TRBV5-1|-|TRBJ1-1|TRBD1
TGCGCCAGCAGCCCAGGACAGGGGTCAGAAGCTTTCTTT
CASSPGQGSEAFF
>TRBV2|-|TRBJ1-6|-
TGTGCCAGCAGTGAATACTGGGGCGGGGGTAATTCACCCCTCCACTTT
CASSEYWGGGNSPLHF
>TRBV7-8|-|TRBJ2-1|-
TGTGCCAGCAGCCTACTGCTGGCCTACAATGAGCAGTTCTTC
CASSLLLAYNEQFF
>TRBV19|-|TRBJ1-1|-
TGTGCCAGTTTCCCCCCGGCGGGGGGTCGGGCTGAAGCTTTCTTT
CASFPPAGGRAEAFF
>TRBV5-6|-|TRBJ1-4|-
TGTGCCAGCAGCTCCAGGGCAGGGGTTAATGAAAAACTGTTTTTT
CASSSRAGVNEKLFF
>TRBV29-1|-|TRBJ2-3|TRBD2
TGCAGCGTTGAAAGGGGGCTAGCGGGGGGCGTCTATACGCAGTATTTT
CSVERGLAGGVYTQYF
>TRBV7-2|-|TRBJ2-5|-
TGTGCCAGCAGCTTATATTGGGCGGGGAGTAGCCAAGAGACCCAGTACTTC
CASSLYWAGSSQETQYF
>TRBV21-1|-|TRBJ2-1|-
TGTGCCAGCAGTCCATTAAAGGCGGGTAAAACCTCCTACAATGAGCAGTTCTTC
CASSPLKAGKTSYNEQFF
>TRBV18|-|TRBJ2-6|-
TGTGCCAGCTCACTGGCTGGGGCCAACGTCCTGACTTTC
CASSLAGANVLTF
>TRBV15|-|TRBJ1-2|TRBD1
TGTGCCACCAGCAGAGATAGGGCCGGGACAGCGCGTAACTATGGCTACACCTTC
CATSRDRAGTARNYGYTF
>TRBV12-5|-|TRBJ2-2|-
TGTGCTAGTGGTTCAGGGGACACCGGGGAGCTGTTTTTT
CASGSGDTGELFF
>TRBV5-8|-|TRBJ2-1|TRBD1
TGTGCCAGCAGCGCGCAGGGGGCTGGAAACAATGAGCAGTTCTTC
CASSAQGAGNNEQFF
>TRBV5-1|-|TRBJ2-5|TRBD2
TGCGCCAGCAGCGATCCGGGGGGACAAGAGACCCAGTACTTC
CASSDPGGQETQYF
>TRBV2|-|TRBJ2-3|-
TGTGCCAGCAGCCCCTCCACAGATACGCAGTATTTT
CASSPSTDTQYF
>TRBV27|-|TRBJ1-4|-
TGTGCCAGCGGCACTCGGAATAATGAAAAACTGTTTTTT
CASGTRNNEKLFF
>TRBV7-8|-|TRBJ2-5|-
TGTGCCAGCAGCTCCGGTCAGGGGGGAGAGACCCAGTACTTC
CASSSGQGGETQYF
>TRBV24-1|-|TRBJ1-2|TRBD1
TGTGCCACCAGTGATACGAGACAGGGGAGTGGCTATGGCTACACTTTC
CATSDTRQGSGYGYTF
>TRBV18|-|TRBJ1-3|TRBD1
TGTGCCAGCTCACCACAGGGGGCAACTGGAAACACCATATATTTT
CASSPQGATGNTIYF
>TRBV28|once|TRBJ1-5|TRBD1
TGTGCCAGCAGGGCCGGACAGGGAGGTCAGCCCCAGCATTTT
CASRAGQGGQPQHF
>TRBV24-1|-|TRBJ2-1|-
TGTGCCACCAGTGGTGCGGGATCCTACAATGAGCAGTTCTTC
CATSGAGSYNEQFF
>TRBV2|few|TRBJ1-5|TRBD1
TGTGCCAGCGACAGGGGGAGACCCTATAGCAATCAGCCCCAGCATTTT
CASDRGRPYSNQPQHF
>TRBV5-6|-|TRBJ2-5|TRBD2
TGTGCCAGCAGCTTGGTGGTAGCGGGGGGTTTTGCGGAGACCCAGTACTTC
CASSLVVAGGFAETQYF
>TRBV2|-|TRBJ2-5|-
TGTGCCAGCAGCGGCCTAGCGGAGACCCAGTACTTC
CASSGLAETQYF
>TRBV24-1|-|TRBJ2-5|-
TGTGCCACCAGTGAAGATAGCACAGAGACCCAGTACTTC
CATSEDSTETQYF
>TRBV5-1|once|TRBJ2-5|-
TGCGCCAGCAGCACTATCCAGGGGGAGACCCAGTACTTC
CASSTIQGETQYF
>TRBV19|-|TRBJ1-2|-
TGTGCCAGTAGTATAAAGGACAGACCTAACTATGGCTACACCTTC
CASSIKDRPNYGYTF
>TRBV24-1|-|TRBJ2-5|TRBD1
TGTGCCACCAGTGATTTGGGAAGGGGGCCTGAAGGAGAGACCCAGTACTTC
CATSDLGRGPEGETQYF
>TRBV27|-|TRBJ2-3|TRBD1
TGTGCCAGCAGTTTAGCTCGGACAGGGAGGTCAGATACGCAGTATTTT
CASSLARTGRSDTQYF
>TRBV29-1|few|TRBJ1-2|-
TGCAGCGCTTCAATCCAGGCTAACTATGGCTACACCTTC
CSASIQANYGYTF
>TRBV3-1/TRBV3-2|few|TRBJ2-3|-
TGTGCCAGCAGCCATGGGGGGCACACAGATACGCAGTATTTT
CASSHGGHTDTQYF
>TRBV24-1|-|TRBJ2-3|-
TGTGCCACCAGTGTTCGGACGACAGATACGCAGTATTTT
CATSVRTTDTQYF
>TRBV30|-|TRBJ2-5|TRBD2
TGTGCCTGGGAGCCCTTATGGGGGGGTGGCGAGACCCAGTACTTC
CAWEPLWGGGETQYF